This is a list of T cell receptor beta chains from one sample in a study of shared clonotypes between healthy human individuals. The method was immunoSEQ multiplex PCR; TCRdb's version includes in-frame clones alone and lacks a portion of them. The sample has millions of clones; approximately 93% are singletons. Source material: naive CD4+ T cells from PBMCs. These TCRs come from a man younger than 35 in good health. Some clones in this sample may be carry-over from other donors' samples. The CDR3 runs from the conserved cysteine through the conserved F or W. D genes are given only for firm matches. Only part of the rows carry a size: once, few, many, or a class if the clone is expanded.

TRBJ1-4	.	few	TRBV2	TGTGCCAGCAGTGGACGGAGGAATGAAAAACTGTTTTTT	CASSGRRNEKLFF
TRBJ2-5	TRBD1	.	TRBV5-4	TGTGCCAGCAGCTGGAACACAGGGGTCCAAGAGACCCAGTACTTC	CASSWNTGVQETQYF
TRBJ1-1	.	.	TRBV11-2	TGTGCCAGCAGCTTCCAGGGTAGGGCTTTCTTT	CASSFQGRAFF
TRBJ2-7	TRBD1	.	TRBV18	TGTGCCAGCTCATCGGGACAGGGTGTTAGGGAGCAGTACTTC	CASSSGQGVREQYF
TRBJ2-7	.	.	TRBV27	TGTGCCAGCACCTTAAAGCCAGGGGCCTACGAGCAGTACTTC	CASTLKPGAYEQYF
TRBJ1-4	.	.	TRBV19	TGTGCCAGTAGTACGGGTGAAAAACTGTTTTTT	CASSTGEKLFF
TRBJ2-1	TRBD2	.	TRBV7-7	TGTGCCAGCAGCTCTAGCGGGAGCTCCTCCTACAATGAGCAGTTCTTC	CASSSSGSSSYNEQFF
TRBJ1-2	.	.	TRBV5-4	TGTGCCAGCAGCCCAATGTCCGGGAATGGCTACACCTTC	CASSPMSGNGYTF
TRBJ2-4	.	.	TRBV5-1	TGCGCCAGCAGCTTGGCCCTAGACTCCCACGCCAAAAACATTCAGTACTTC	CASSLALDSHAKNIQYF
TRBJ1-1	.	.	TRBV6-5	TGTGCCAGCAGGGACTCCGGGGGTTCTGAAGCTTTCTTT	CASRDSGGSEAFF
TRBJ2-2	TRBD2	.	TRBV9	TGTGCCAGCAGCGTTAGTAGCGGGAGGGCCTCGGGGGAGCTGTTTTTT	CASSVSSGRASGELFF
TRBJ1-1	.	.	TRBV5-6	TGTGCCAGCAGCTCCGGACTGAGGGGAGGCACTGAAGCTTTCTTT	CASSSGLRGGTEAFF
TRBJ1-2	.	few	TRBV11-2	TGTGCCAGCAGCTTAGGGACCCACCCCCTCTATGGCTACACCTTC	CASSLGTHPLYGYTF
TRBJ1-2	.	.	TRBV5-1	TGCGCCAGCAGCTTGGCAGGGGCTCGGTATGGCTACACCTTC	CASSLAGARYGYTF
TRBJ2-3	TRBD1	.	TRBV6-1	TGTGCCAGCAGAAGACAGGGAACGGCAGATACGCAGTATTTT	CASRRQGTADTQYF
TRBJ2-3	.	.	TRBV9	TGTGCCAGCAGCCCACTTAGCGGTGTTCCGCCAGATACGCAGTATTTT	CASSPLSGVPPDTQYF
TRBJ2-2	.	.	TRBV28	TGTGCCAGCAGTCCCATACACCGGGAGCTGTTTTTT	CASSPIHRELFF
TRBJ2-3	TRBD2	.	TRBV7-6	TGTGCCAGCAGCTTAGGGGGACTAGCGGGCGGAGATACGCAGTATTTT	CASSLGGLAGGDTQYF
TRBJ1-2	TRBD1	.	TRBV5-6	TGTGCCAGCAGCTTGTCCCATGTGAGGGGGCGATGGTATGGCTACACCTTC	CASSLSHVRGRWYGYTF
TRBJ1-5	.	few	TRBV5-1	TGCGCCAGCAGACAGGACCTAGGCACCAATCAGCCCCAGCATTTT	CASRQDLGTNQPQHF
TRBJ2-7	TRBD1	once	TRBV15	TGTGCCACCAGCCCGGGACAGGAGTTCGACGAGCAGTACTTC	CATSPGQEFDEQYF
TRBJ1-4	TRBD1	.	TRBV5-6	TGTGCCAGCAGCGCCTACACCACAGGGGTAACTAATGAAAAACTGTTTTTT	CASSAYTTGVTNEKLFF
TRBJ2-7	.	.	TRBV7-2	TGTGCCAGCAGCCGGGAACTCCCCTCCTACGAGCAGTACTTC	CASSRELPSYEQYF
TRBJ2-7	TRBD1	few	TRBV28	TGTGCCAGCAGTTCCCCCGGGACAGGGGACGAGCAGTACTTC	CASSSPGTGDEQYF
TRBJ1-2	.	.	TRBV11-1	TGTGCCAGCAGTTCGAACGTGTGGGCCGGCTACACCTTC	CASSSNVWAGYTF
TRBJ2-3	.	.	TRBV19	TGTGCCACCTCATCGGGCACAGATACGCAGTATTTT	CATSSGTDTQYF
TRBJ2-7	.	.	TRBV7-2	TGTGCCAGCAGCCCTACCTGGAGGGATACCTACGAGCAGTACTTC	CASSPTWRDTYEQYF
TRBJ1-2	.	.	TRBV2	TGTGCCAGCACCCAGAGTCCGGTCGACTATGGCTACACCTTC	CASTQSPVDYGYTF
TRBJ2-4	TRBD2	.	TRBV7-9	TGTGCCAGCAGCCGAAAAGCGGGAGTCGAAAACATTCAGTACTTC	CASSRKAGVENIQYF
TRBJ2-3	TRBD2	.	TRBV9	TGTGCCAGCAGCGGGAGACTAGCGGGAGCGTCAGATACGCAGTATTTT	CASSGRLAGASDTQYF
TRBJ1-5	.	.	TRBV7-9	TGTGCCAGCAGCCTGGGGGGGGTGTATAGCAATCAGCCCCAGCATTTT	CASSLGGVYSNQPQHF
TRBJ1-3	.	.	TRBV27	TGTGCCAGCAGTTCTCCTGCGGCCTCTGGAAACACCATATATTTT	CASSSPAASGNTIYF
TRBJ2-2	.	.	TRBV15	TGTGCCACCAGCCCAATCCCGGGAAACACCGGGGAGCTGTTTTTT	CATSPIPGNTGELFF
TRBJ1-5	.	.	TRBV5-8	TGTGCCAGCAGCTTTAGAGGATTTAATCAGCCCCAGCATTTT	CASSFRGFNQPQHF
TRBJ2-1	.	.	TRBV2	TGTGCCAGCAGTGAACGGACACCGGAGGAGTTCTTC	CASSERTPEEFF
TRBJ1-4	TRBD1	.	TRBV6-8	TGTGCCAGCAGCGGACAGGCCGAATGTGAAAAACTGTTTTTT	CASSGQAECEKLFF
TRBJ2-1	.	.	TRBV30	TGTGCCTGGAGCGAGGACTGGAGCTCCTACAATGAGCAGTTCTTC	CAWSEDWSSYNEQFF
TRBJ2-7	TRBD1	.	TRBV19	TGTGCCAGTAGAGACCCGGGACAGACCTACGAGCAGTACTTC	CASRDPGQTYEQYF
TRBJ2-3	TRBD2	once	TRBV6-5	TGTGCCAGCAAACTGACTAGCGGGGTCACAGATACGCAGTATTTT	CASKLTSGVTDTQYF
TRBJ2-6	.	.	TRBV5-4	TGTGCCAGCAGAATCGGGGGCTCTGGGGCCAACGTCCTGACTTTC	CASRIGGSGANVLTF
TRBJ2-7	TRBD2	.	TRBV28	TGTGCCAGCAGTTTACTGTTTTTGACTAGCGGGAGGGCGGTTCGCGAGCAGTACTTC	CASSLLFLTSGRAVREQYF
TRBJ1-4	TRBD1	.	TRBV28	TGTGCCAGCAGTTTCGGACAGGGGGCCGGGGGTGAAAAACTGTTTTTT	CASSFGQGAGGEKLFF
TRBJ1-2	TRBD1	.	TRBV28	TGTGCCATTTACTCAAAAGGGGACAGGGGAGGTCGGAGTTATGGCTACACCTTC	CAIYSKGDRGGRSYGYTF
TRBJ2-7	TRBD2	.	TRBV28	TGTGCCAGCAAGAGGGCGGGGGTCTACGAGCAGTACTTC	CASKRAGVYEQYF
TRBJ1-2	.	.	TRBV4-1	TGCGCCAGCAGCCGGGCCCTGCGGGCCTCCCAACTCTATGGCTACACCTTC	CASSRALRASQLYGYTF